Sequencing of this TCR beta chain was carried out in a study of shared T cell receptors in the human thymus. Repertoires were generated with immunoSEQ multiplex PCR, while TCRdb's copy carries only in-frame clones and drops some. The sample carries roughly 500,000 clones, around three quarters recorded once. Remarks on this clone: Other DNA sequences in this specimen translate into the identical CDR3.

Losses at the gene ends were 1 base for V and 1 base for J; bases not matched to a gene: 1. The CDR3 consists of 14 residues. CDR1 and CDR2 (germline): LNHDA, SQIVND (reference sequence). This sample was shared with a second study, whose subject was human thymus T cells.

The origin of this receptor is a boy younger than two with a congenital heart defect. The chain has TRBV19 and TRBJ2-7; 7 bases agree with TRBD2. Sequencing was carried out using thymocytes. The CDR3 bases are TGTGCCAGTAGTATAGCGGGGGGTTCCTACGAGCAGTACTTC. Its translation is CASSIAGGSYEQYF.